The rows below give T cell receptor beta chains drawn from one sample of a study of T cell changes during pregnancy in multiple sclerosis. Generated by immunoSEQ multiplex PCR, the TCRdb table keeps only in-frame clones and is missing some. The profile shows more than 35,000 clones, 91% of them singletons. The sequenced sample was CD8+ T cells from peripheral blood mononuclear cells, obtained after pregnancy. Receptors originate from a female donor with multiple sclerosis, enrolled in a pregnancy study. Both conserved end residues are part of each CDR3. D genes are given only for firm matches. Only part of the rows carry a size: once, few, many, or a class if the clone is expanded.

CDR3 DNA	CDR3 protein	D gene	J gene	V gene	clone size
TGCGCCAGCAGCCAAGCTTACAGCTTGGGTAGCGGGGAGGAGACCCAGTACTTC	CASSQAYSLGSGEETQYF	TRBD2	TRBJ2-5	TRBV4-3	NA
TGTGCCAGCAGCTTACTCGGGACAGGGTTCTCTGGGGCCAACGTCCTGACTTTC	CASSLLGTGFSGANVLTF	TRBD1	TRBJ2-6	TRBV11-1	NA
TGCGCCAGCAGCCAAGATCGGGGGACCGTAAATTCACCCCTCCACTTT	CASSQDRGTVNSPLHF	NA	TRBJ1-6	TRBV4-3	NA
TGCGCCAGCAGCTTGGGGGACGGGACAGACTATGGCTACACCTTC	CASSLGDGTDYGYTF	TRBD1	TRBJ1-2	TRBV5-1	NA
TGTGCCAGCCCCGGGACACCGAACACTGAAGCTTTCTTT	CASPGTPNTEAFF	NA	TRBJ1-1	TRBV2	NA
TGTGCCAGCAGTGAAGCTCTCGACTTGAACACTGAAGCTTTCTTT	CASSEALDLNTEAFF	NA	TRBJ1-1	TRBV6-1	NA
TGCGCCAGCAGCTTGGGGCCCGGCGGGGCCACTGAAGCTTTCTTT	CASSLGPGGATEAFF	NA	TRBJ1-1	TRBV5-1	NA
TGTGCCAGCAGCCCAACCCCGACAGGGGCCGGCTACACCTTC	CASSPTPTGAGYTF	TRBD1	TRBJ1-2	TRBV27	once
TGTGCCAGCAGCCCCAGAAACTTACAGGTCTACAATGAGCAGTTCTTC	CASSPRNLQVYNEQFF	NA	TRBJ2-1	TRBV7-8	NA
TGTGCCAGCAGCTTAGGGGCGGGGGAAAACCAAGAGACCCAGTACTTC	CASSLGAGENQETQYF	TRBD2	TRBJ2-5	TRBV11-1	NA
TGCGCCAGCAGCCAAGAGAGGCAGGGGGCTGATACGCAGTATTTT	CASSQERQGADTQYF	TRBD1	TRBJ2-3	TRBV4-3	few
TGCGCCAGCAGCTTGGGACCCTCCGGGACTAGCGGGATCGATGAGCAGTTCTTC	CASSLGPSGTSGIDEQFF	TRBD2	TRBJ2-1	TRBV5-1	NA
TGCAGCGTTGTAGACAGGTTGGAATATGGCTACACCTTC	CSVVDRLEYGYTF	NA	TRBJ1-2	TRBV29-1	NA
TGTGCCAGCAGCTTAGACCCATCCAGGGGAAACACCATATATTTT	CASSLDPSRGNTIYF	NA	TRBJ1-3	TRBV13	NA
TGTGCCAGCACCCTAGCCGGGGGGTCCTACAATGAGCAGTTCTTC	CASTLAGGSYNEQFF	TRBD2	TRBJ2-1	TRBV7-8	once
TGTGCCAGCAGCACCCGAGATAGCACAGATACGCAGTATTTT	CASSTRDSTDTQYF	NA	TRBJ2-3	TRBV7-2	NA
TGTGCCAGCAGCATTACAGGGAGCTCCTACAATGAGCAGTTCTTC	CASSITGSSYNEQFF	NA	TRBJ2-1	TRBV9	few
TGTGCCAGCAGCTTACCCGGACAGGGCTACTATGGCTACACCTTC	CASSLPGQGYYGYTF	TRBD1	TRBJ1-2	TRBV5-4	NA
TGCGCCAGCAGCGTTCGGGACAGGGAAATACTACTCACAGATACGCAGTATTTT	CASSVRDREILLTDTQYF	TRBD1	TRBJ2-3	TRBV5-1	NA
TGTGCCAGCAGCTACCGGGACAGGGACACAGATACGCAGTATTTT	CASSYRDRDTDTQYF	TRBD1	TRBJ2-3	TRBV11-2	NA